The sequence of this T cell receptor (beta chain) was determined in a study of T-cell memory formation after mild COVID-19. Across the study: Largely donor-specific sequence clusters came from a couple of donors.

Trimming left V 2 bases short and J 1 base short, with 9 bases between. This CDR3 has 14 amino acids. Germline assignment: CDR1 SGHRS and CDR2 YFSETQ. This clonotype was seen more than once but under ten times. TCRdb re-called the 5' RACE reads through MiXCR, storing one row per CDR3 protein. The repertoire holds 100,000 to 150,000 distinct CDR3 sequences, with around 15% as singletons. V and J are TRBV5-1 and TRBJ2-5; D is uncertain. Sequencing was done on a sample of PBMCs or a T cell subset sorted from them (not recorded which). This clonotype originated in a man between 18 and 35 years old who had mild COVID-19 (a few samples of this study predate the infection). Cell type and time point are not known. CDR3: CASSFPRPQETQYF. CDR3 coding DNA: TGCGCCAGCAGCTTTCCTAGACCCCAAGAGACCCAGTACTTC.